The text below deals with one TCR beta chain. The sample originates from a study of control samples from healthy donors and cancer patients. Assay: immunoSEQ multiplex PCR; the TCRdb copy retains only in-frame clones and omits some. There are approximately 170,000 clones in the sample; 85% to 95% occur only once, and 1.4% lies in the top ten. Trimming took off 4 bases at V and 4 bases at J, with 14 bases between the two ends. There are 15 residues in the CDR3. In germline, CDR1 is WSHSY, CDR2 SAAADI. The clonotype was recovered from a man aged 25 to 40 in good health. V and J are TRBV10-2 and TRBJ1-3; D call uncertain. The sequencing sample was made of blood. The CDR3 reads CASSGWPISGNTIYF. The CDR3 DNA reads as TGCGCCAGCAGTGGGTGGCCCATCTCAGGAAACACCATATATTTT.